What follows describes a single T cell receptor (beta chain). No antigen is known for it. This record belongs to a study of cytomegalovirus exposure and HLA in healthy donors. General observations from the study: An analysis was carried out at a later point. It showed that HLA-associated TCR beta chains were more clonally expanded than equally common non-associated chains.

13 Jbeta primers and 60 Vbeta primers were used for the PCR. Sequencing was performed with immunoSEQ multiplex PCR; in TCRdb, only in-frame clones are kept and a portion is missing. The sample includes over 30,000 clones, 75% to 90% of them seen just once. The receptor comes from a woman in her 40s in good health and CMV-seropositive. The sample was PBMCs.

The CDR3 sequence: CAISENNSYEQYF. DNA for the CDR3: TGTGCCATCAGTGAAAATAACTCCTACGAGCAGTACTTC. This chain connects TRBV10-3 to TRBJ2-7, with D unclear. V shed 3 bases and J shed 0 bases, with 6 bases lying between them. The CDR3 is made up of 13 amino acids. The V gene's germline CDR1 is ENHRY and CDR2 SYGVKD.